The 29 T cell receptor beta chains reported below all come from one sample, sequenced in a study of graft-versus-host responses after intestinal transplantation. Graft samples were processed, releasing intraepithelial and lamina propria lymphocytes. The data were produced by immunoSEQ multiplex PCR, yet TCRdb's version contains in-frame clones alone and is incomplete. This sample yields around 20,000 clones, of which about 80% are seen a single time; about 3% belongs to the top ten. The input for sequencing was ileum tissue, taken 12 days after intestinal transplant. The receptors originated from a human patient who received an intestinal transplant, so some T cells may come from the graft donor.

This clone was counted between two and nine times. As DNA, the CDR3 is TGTGCCAGCAGCCCGACCGCTATTGGACTAGTCCCAAATGAGCAGTTCTTC. It specifies CASSPTAIGLVPNEQFF. This sequence joins TRBV7-8 and TRBJ2-1, with 7 bases aligning to TRBD2. J gave up 7 bases and V 5 bases, and 17 bases lay outside the gene matches. The CDR3 extends over 17 amino acids. The germline gives CDR1 SGHVS, CDR2 FQNEAQ.

The V and J genes are TRBV5-1 and TRBJ2-5, with 10 nucleotides matching TRBD1. With the DNA end fitting TRBJ2-7 better, the J assignment may be wrong. The CDR3 runs 14 residues. Germline CDR1 and CDR2: SGHRS and YFSETQ. DNA for the CDR3: TGCGCCAGCAGCTGGGACAGGGGAAACTACGAGCAGTACTTC. Translation: CASSWDRGNYEQYF.

The rearrangement links TRBV11-3 to TRBJ2-7; TRBD1 is a possible D gene (7 bases). Trimming took 2 bases from V and 4 from J, leaving 12 bases between them. The length of the CDR3 is 14 residues. Germline V gene lookup returns CDR1 SGHNT and CDR2 YENEEA. CDR3 in DNA: TGTGCCAGCAGCTTAACGGCAGGGGGGTACGAGCAGTACTTC. It yields the protein CASSLTAGGYEQYF.

This clone occurred a few times. The V gene is TRBV6-1, the J gene TRBJ1-2; no definite D call. The CDR3 extends over 12 amino acids. The V gene lost 7 bases and the J gene lost 2 bases, with 8 bases spanning the gap. Germline CDR1 is MNHNS and CDR2 is SASEGT. The CDR3 DNA reads as TGTGCCAGCACGGTCCTGAACTATGGCTACACCTTC. Its protein product is CASTVLNYGYTF.

The chain has TRBV5-6 and TRBJ2-1; weak D call: TRBD2 (6 bases). Trimming left V 6 bases short and J 0 bases short, with 10 bases between. This CDR3 has 14 amino acids. CDR1 and CDR2 (germline): SGHDT, YYEEEE. CDR3 residues: CASTPAGSYNEQFF. CDR3 bases: TGTGCCAGCACCCCAGCGGGCTCCTACAATGAGCAGTTCTTC.

This clone was counted a few times. This rearrangement joins TRBV18 to TRBJ1-1; 7 nucleotides agree with TRBD1. Trimming removed 4 bases from V and 5 bases from J; junction bases left unmatched: 4. The CDR3 consists of 13 residues. Germline CDR1 and CDR2: KGHSH and LQKENI. Written as DNA, the CDR3 is TGTGCCAGCTCACTCGACAGGGTTACTGAAGCTTTCTTT. This gives the protein CASSLDRVTEAFF.

The gene calls are TRBV2 and TRBJ1-2; 7 bases are a match to TRBD1. V shed 6 bases and J 0 bases; nucleotides not matched to a gene: 16. Germline lookup yields CDR1 SNHLY and CDR2 FYNNEI. This CDR3 is 18 amino acids long. The CDR3 DNA reads TGTGCCAGCAGCTATCTCCGGGACAGCTCCTTAGCTAACTATGGCTACACCTTC. This codes for CASSYLRDSSLANYGYTF.

This clone came up a few times. V and J are TRBV6-5 and TRBJ2-7, with 7 bases identical to TRBD1. From germline, CDR1 is MNHEY and CDR2 SVGAGI. J was trimmed by 1 base and V by 0 bases; bases with no gene match: 3. This CDR3 is 15 amino acids long. The CDR3 reads CASSYSPGGSYEQYF. The CDR3 nucleotides are TGTGCCAGCAGTTACTCGCCAGGGGGATCCTACGAGCAGTACTTC.

The rearrangement joins TRBV10-1 to TRBJ1-6, with no clear D. The CDR3 runs 15 residues. Germline-derived CDR1 and CDR2 are WNHNN and SYGVQD (reference sequence). V was cut by 7 bases and J by 7 bases, with 17 bases left in between. The CDR3 reads CASMAGGAVNSPLHF. The CDR3 coding sequence is TGCGCCAGCATGGCTGGCGGCGCGGTCAATTCACCCCTCCACTTT.

This clone was seen a few times. This CDR3 is CASSFGDRALSTEAFF. DNA of the CDR3: TGTGCCAGCAGCTTTGGGGACAGGGCGTTGAGCACTGAAGCTTTCTTT. The chain has TRBV13 and TRBJ1-1; 9 bases are shared with TRBD1. Germline values: CDR1 PRHDT, CDR2 FYEKMQ (reference sequence). This CDR3 spans 16 amino acids. V trimming: 3 bases; J trimming: 4 bases; junction bases outside the gene matches: 9. The full variable domain, completed using reference TRBV13 and TRBJ1-1, is AAGVIQSPRHLIKEKRETATLKCYPIPRHDTVYWYQQGPGQDPQFLISFYEKMQSDKGSIPDRFSAQQFSDYHSELNMSSLELGDSALYFCASSFGDRALSTEAFFGQGTRLTVV.

The rearrangement uses TRBV5-1 and TRBJ2-7; tentative D call: TRBD1 (5 bases). This CDR3 is 15 amino acids long. Trimming pared 4 bases from V and 2 bases from J, leaving 16 bases between. Germline V CDR1 and CDR2: SGHRS, YFSETQ. CDR3 sequence reads: CASSTGQGPPYEQYF. CDR3 DNA: TGCGCCAGCAGCACCGGACAAGGTCCCCCCTACGAGCAGTACTTC. The variable domain in full, completed from reference TRBV5-1 and TRBJ2-7, reads KAGVTQTPRYLIKTRGQQVTLSCSPISGHRSVSWYQQTPGQGLQFLFEYFSETQRNKGNFPGRFSGRQFSNSRSEMNVSTLELGDSALYLCASSTGQGPPYEQYFGPGTRLTVT.

The rearrangement links TRBV9 to TRBJ1-2; no clear D gene. V was cut by 2 bases and J by 2 bases, with 10 bases left in between. The CDR3 runs to 14 residues. Germline loops: CDR1 SGDLS, CDR2 YYNGEE. CDR3 DNA: TGTGCCAGCAGCGTCTCTTTCCGGAACTATGGCTACACCTTC. It specifies CASSVSFRNYGYTF. Complete variable domain (other parts from reference TRBV9 and TRBJ1-2): DSGVTQTPKHLITATGQRVTLRCSPRSGDLSVYWYQQSLDQGLQFLIQYYNGEERAKGNILERFSAQQFPDLHSELNLSSLELGDSALYFCASSVSFRNYGYTFGSGTRLTVV.

The chain joins TRBV2 to TRBJ2-3, with 8 bases lining up with TRBD2. Germline V gene sequence: CDR1 SNHLY, CDR2 FYNNEI. The CDR3 is 13 residues long. J gave up 6 bases and V 8 bases, and 7 bases lay outside the gene matches. The DNA for the CDR3 is TGTGCCAGCGCGGGGGGCCTCTTGGATACGCAGTATTTT. This encodes CASAGGLLDTQYF.

The chain is built from TRBV5-1 and TRBJ2-3, with 7 nucleotides matching TRBD1. Germline-derived CDR1 and CDR2 are SGHRS and YFSETQ. The CDR3 has 15 residues. V lost 4 bases and J lost 0; bases outside the gene matches: 5. CDR3 coding DNA: TGCGCCAGCAGCGATTACAGGGGAAGCACAGATACGCAGTATTTT. Translation gives CASSDYRGSTDTQYF.

This chain links TRBV6-6 with TRBJ2-1, with 10 bases aligning to TRBD2. Germline-derived CDR1 and CDR2 are MNHNY and SVGAGI (reference sequence). J lost 6 bases, V lost 1 base, and 3 bases had no gene match. CDR3 length: 15 amino acids. In DNA, the CDR3 is TGTGCCAGCAGTTACTGGGTAGCGGGGGGCAATGAGCAGTTCTTC. This codes for CASSYWVAGGNEQFF.

This chain connects TRBV9 to TRBJ2-5; TRBD2 agrees at 9 bases. The trim removed 3 bases at V and 1 base at J, leaving 7 bases unmatched. The CDR3 has 16 amino acids. Germline V lookup: CDR1 SGDLS, CDR2 YYNGEE. The CDR3: CASSDKSGGIQETQYF. The CDR3 DNA sequence: TGTGCCAGCAGCGACAAGAGCGGGGGGATCCAAGAGACCCAGTACTTC.

CDR3 coding DNA: TGTGCCAGCAGTGGGGCAGCCAAGTGGGAGCAGTACTTC. As protein: CASSGAAKWEQYF. The chain is built from TRBV6-1 and TRBJ2-7; D gene uncertain. The germline CDR1 and CDR2 sequences are MNHNS and SASEGT. V was clipped by 4 bases and J by 7 bases, with 14 bases between them. CDR3 length: 13 residues.

This clone appeared a few times. The rearrangement links TRBV6-5 to TRBJ1-1; the match to TRBD1 covers 7 bases. The CDR3 has 13 residues. CDR1 is MNHEY and CDR2 is SVGAGI in the germline V gene. V shed 3 bases, J shed 4 bases, and the junction held 2 bases outside the gene matches. Here the CDR3 reads CASSYSGGTEAFF. The CDR3 region has the DNA TGTGCCAGCAGTTATTCAGGGGGCACTGAAGCTTTCTTT.

This rearrangement joins TRBV6-6 to TRBJ2-1; 7 bases map to TRBD1. The J segment lost 8 bases and the V segment lost 2 bases, leaving 9 bases of the junction unmatched. Germline lookup yields CDR1 MNHNY and CDR2 SVGAGI (reference sequence). The CDR3 covers 15 residues. CDR3 region: CASSYQGGPVDEQFF. The CDR3 DNA follows: TGTGCCAGCAGTTACCAAGGGGGCCCGGTGGATGAGCAGTTCTTC.

V usage is TRBV4-1 and J usage is TRBJ2-7; 9 nucleotides line up with TRBD2. Germline V gene data show CDR1 as MGHRA and CDR2 as YSYEKL. There are 16 residues in the CDR3. V lost 1 base and J lost 3; bases outside the gene matches: 7. Here the CDR3 DNA reads TGCGCCAGCAGCCAAGCCCTGTTGCGGGGGGGCTACGAGCAGTACTTC. Protein: CASSQALLRGGYEQYF.

This chain connects TRBV27 to TRBJ2-7, with a weak D call TRBD2 (5 bases). V was clipped by 6 bases and J by 3 bases, with 15 bases between them. This CDR3 spans 14 amino acids. The V gene's germline CDR1 is MNHEY and CDR2 SMNVEV (reference sequence). This CDR3 is CASRRSDGDYEQYF. The DNA for the CDR3 is TGTGCCAGCAGACGGTCTGACGGGGACTACGAGCAGTACTTC.

The CDR3, as DNA: TGTGCCAGCAGCGCGGGCAGGGCCTCTGGAAACACCATATATTTT. Translation gives CASSAGRASGNTIYF. This chain links TRBV9 with TRBJ1-3; D possibly corresponds to TRBD1 (5 bases). CDR1 is SGDLS and CDR2 is YYNGEE in the germline V gene. CDR3 size: 15 residues. The germline V and J ends were trimmed by 3 bases and 0 bases, with 10 bases remaining between them.

This clone was seen a handful of times. The rearrangement joins TRBV28 to TRBJ1-5; D is uncertain. Trimming removed 6 bases at V and 3 bases at J, with 6 bases between. Per germline, CDR1 MDHEN and CDR2 SYDVKM. This CDR3 has 12 amino acids. As DNA, the CDR3 is TGTGCCAGCAGCAAAAACAATCAGCCCCAGCATTTT. Its protein is CASSKNNQPQHF.

This clone has only a few counts. This chain links TRBV4-1 with TRBJ2-6; no definite D call. Germline V lookup: CDR1 MGHRA, CDR2 YSYEKL. The CDR3 runs 17 residues. With 4 bases removed from V and 0 bases from J, the gap between germline ends came to 13 bases. The CDR3 sequence: CASSPPIDISGANVLTF. The CDR3 DNA follows: TGCGCCAGCAGCCCTCCTATCGATATCTCTGGGGCCAACGTCCTGACTTTC.

The rearrangement joins TRBV6-1 to TRBJ1-2, with D possibly matching TRBD1 (5 bases). Germline CDR1 MNHNS, CDR2 SASEGT. V dropped 1 base and J dropped 5 bases, with 14 bases sitting between them. The CDR3 totals 15 residues. CDR3 in amino acids: CASSEGGGRGYGYTF. Here the CDR3 DNA reads TGTGCCAGCAGTGAAGGGGGTGGGCGGGGGTATGGCTACACCTTC.

This clone was picked up one time. CDR3 sequence: CASSEPSGAVPGELFF. The CDR3 DNA sequence: TGTGCCAGCAGCGAACCTAGCGGGGCGGTGCCCGGGGAGCTGTTTTTT. The V gene is TRBV2, the J gene TRBJ2-2, with TRBD2 identical over 9 bases. Germline CDR1 SNHLY, CDR2 FYNNEI. The CDR3 is 16 residues long. V lost 6 bases, J lost 6 bases, and 11 bases stayed unmatched.

The chain uses TRBV29-1 and TRBJ2-7; TRBD1 aligns across 7 bases. Germline V gene lookup returns CDR1 SQVTM and CDR2 ANQGSEA. This CDR3 spans 14 amino acids. The V gene end was trimmed by 1 base and the J gene end by 5 bases; junction bases not matched to a gene: 8. CDR3 coding DNA: TGCAGCGTTGAAGGCGGAACAGGGGCCGACGAGCAGTACTTC. Residues: CSVEGGTGADEQYF.

This clone was seen a handful of times. The chain combines TRBV11-1 with TRBJ2-7; possibly TRBD1 for D (7 bases). In germline, CDR1 is SGHAT, CDR2 FQDESV (reference sequence). Trimming took 1 base from V and 6 from J, leaving 13 bases between them. The CDR3 runs 14 residues. This CDR3 is CASSLGRGPSEQYF. CDR3 sequence (DNA): TGTGCCAGCAGCTTAGGGAGGGGGCCAAGCGAGCAGTACTTC.

V usage is TRBV6-4 and J usage is TRBJ2-3; 8 nucleotides align to TRBD1. Trimming cost V 7 bases and J 4 bases; bases outside gene matches: 4. CDR3 length: 13 residues. Germline CDR1 MRHNA, CDR2 SNTAGT. The CDR3 DNA sequence: TGTGCCAGCAAAAAGACAGGGGCAGATACGCAGTATTTT. It is translated as CASKKTGADTQYF.